The sample holds many counts of the clone carrying this T cell receptor (beta chain). Its target is unknown. Germline-derived CDR1 and CDR2 are LGHNA and YNFKEQ. The V gene lost 0 bases and the J gene lost 6 bases, with 15 bases spanning the gap. The CDR3 has 16 amino acids. This entry is derived from a study of identical twins. Whole-study results and caveats: The authors drew conclusions from cross-sectional statistical analysis rather than following the same donors.

TCRdb itself ran the 5' RACE reads through MiXCR, one entry per CDR3 protein. Of approximately 700,000 distinct CDR3 sequences in the sample, around 6% are singletons; the top ten hold around 2%. The sequence came from a man aged 18 to 29 in good health. The chain employs TRBV4-2 and TRBJ2-1; D is uncertain. Material for sequencing was naive T cells sorted from blood. As DNA, the CDR3 is TGTGCCAGCAGCCAAGATCGGGCCGGACCATTCAATGAGCAGTTCTTC. It translates to CASSQDRAGPFNEQFF.